This entry features one T cell receptor beta chain sequence. The PCR had 60 Vbeta and 13 Jbeta primers. Clones were read by immunoSEQ multiplex PCR, and TCRdb kept only the in-frame ones, dropping some. The sample totals just under 65,000 clones. CDR3 length: 15 residues. V gave up 0 bases and J gave up 3 bases, with 10 bases separating them. Germline V gene data show CDR1 as SGDLS and CDR2 as YYNGEE. These data originate in a study of cytomegalovirus exposure and HLA in healthy donors. The specimen sequenced was PBMCs. The V and J genes are TRBV9 and TRBJ1-3; D is uncertain. The clonotype was recovered from a boy aged 5-17 years in good health and CMV-seronegative. CDR3 sequence: CASSVDLRYGNTIYF. CDR3 DNA sequence: TGTGCCAGCAGCGTAGATTTGCGTTATGGAAACACCATATATTTT.